This TCR beta chain was sequenced in a study of cytomegalovirus exposure and HLA in healthy donors. Whole-study findings and limits: TCR beta chain V- and J-gene trimming was linked, in a later analysis, to a missense variant in DCLRE1C. Because they were indistinguishable, some V segments, including TRBV6-2 and TRBV6-3, were excluded.

As to this clone: Antigen specificity is unknown.

The CDR3 covers 17 residues. Trimming pared 1 base from V and 0 bases from J, leaving 14 bases between. Germline-derived CDR1 and CDR2 are SGHTS and YDEGEE. 60 Vbeta and 13 Jbeta primers were used in PCR. The protocol was immunoSEQ multiplex PCR, while the TCRdb copy is restricted to in-frame clones and leaves out a portion. In the table there are about 220,000 clones, 82% of which are singletons. The rearrangement links TRBV5-8 to TRBJ1-3, with D hard to call. Sequenced sample: PBMCs. The sequence derives from a woman aged 40 to 49 in good health and CMV-seropositive. The CDR3 sequence is CASSLTSLLSSGNTIYF. Here the CDR3 DNA reads TGTGCCAGCAGCTTGACGTCACTCTTAAGCTCTGGAAACACCATATATTTT.